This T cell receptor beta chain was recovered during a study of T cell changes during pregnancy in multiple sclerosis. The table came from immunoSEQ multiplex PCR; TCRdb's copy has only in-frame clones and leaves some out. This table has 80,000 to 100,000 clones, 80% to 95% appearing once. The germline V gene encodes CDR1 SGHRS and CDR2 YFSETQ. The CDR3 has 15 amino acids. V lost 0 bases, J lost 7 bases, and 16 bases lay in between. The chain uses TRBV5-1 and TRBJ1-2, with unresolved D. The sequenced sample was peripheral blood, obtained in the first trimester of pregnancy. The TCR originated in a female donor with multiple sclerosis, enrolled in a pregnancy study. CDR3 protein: CASSLGGTLTGGYTF. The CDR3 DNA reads TGCGCCAGCAGCTTGGGCGGCACTCTCACGGGTGGCTACACCTTC.